This record concerns one T cell receptor beta chain sequence. What this receptor recognizes is not known. Within one base of it there is no much larger clone, and no base qualities were kept. The sample belongs to a study of T cell responses to AZD1222 COVID-19 vaccine (dated by TCRdb to about 2021). Some background on the complete study: AZD1222 recipients given second doses at about 4 weeks or at about 12 weeks were pooled, since spike-specific TCR depth and breadth were not found to differ between the two schedules. Trial participants were enrolled into age subgroups of 18-55, 56-69 and 70-plus years, which contained roughly 150, 30 and 60 TCR-sequenced participants, respectively. A total of 233 trial participants underwent TCR sequencing, of whom approximately 200 had received two doses of AZD1222 and roughly 26 had received two doses of the MenACWY control vaccine. Findings and caveats that apply to the study as a whole: Participants were mostly white British and included more females than males, and it was suggested by the authors that clonal diversity may have been underestimated. Nearly half of unique spike-specific TCRs reportedly recognized epitopes outside regions mutated in the B.1.351 and B.1.1.7 variants. Spike-specific TCR breadth and depth rose significantly after two AZD1222 doses compared with day 0 and with MenACWY recipients. The whole spike protein was spanned by vaccine-associated CD4 TCRs, and dominant responses were seen in regions 160-218 and 743-854. In the small 56-69-year group, the increase in depth fell short of significance, most likely because of low power. Because no day 14 peak-response samples were available, the repertoires could be characterized only after the peak T cell response. Conclusions about previously exposed vaccinees were limited because only a handful of AZD1222 recipients were SARS-CoV-2 seropositive at baseline.

Per the publication, the time point label means: baseline before first vaccination. Vaccinee samples were obtained from the UK trials COV001 and COV002, which included a single-blind randomized controlled phase 2/3 trial of AZD1222 (ChAdOx1 nCoV-19) in healthy adults. Trial participant PBMC samples were collected at day 0 and day 28 after the second dose for TCRbeta chain sequencing. The CDR3 regions of human TCRbeta chains were subjected to immunosequencing. The paper's data handling went like this. TCRs in the repertoires were matched against a reference library of SARS-CoV-2-specific TCRs that had been generated with the MIRA antigen-specificity platform. Breadth was defined as the fraction of unique TCRs that were SARS-CoV-2-associated. Depth was defined as the fraction of total T cells that were SARS-CoV-2-associated. Each spike-specific TCR was assigned to its reactive spike region and to a CD4 or CD8 class using the MIRA data. Log10-transformed breadth and depth values were compared by one-way ANOVA with Sidak's multiple comparisons tests. TCRdb holds this immuneACCESS table with in-frame rearrangements only. Some clones are missing; in checked studies, unresolved V genes explain under half, and the rest has no known cause. From that table come the V and J calls and clone size; the DNA was used to work out D and trimming. For this sample the table gives some 150,000 clones, of which 91% were detected only once. Roughly 4.6% of the sample comes from the top ten.

The V end gives up 6 bases and the J end 1 base, leaving 9 bases in the junction not matched to a gene. Spanning cysteine to phenylalanine, the CDR3 consists of 18 amino acids. The entry retains the CDR3 DNA only, 54 bases that are in frame from base 1. In the germline V gene, CDR1 corresponds to MDHEN and CDR2 to SYDVKM. This specimen consisted of peripheral blood, obtained on day 0 of AZD1222 vaccination. This TCR came from an adult in good health. The chain is made from TRBV28 and TRBJ2-3; the junction holds 14 bases that match TRBD2. The CDR3 region has the sequence CASSPSGLAGEGTDTQYF. The DNA sequence reads TGTGCCAGCAGCCCCTCGGGACTAGCGGGAGAAGGCACAGATACGCAGTATTTT.